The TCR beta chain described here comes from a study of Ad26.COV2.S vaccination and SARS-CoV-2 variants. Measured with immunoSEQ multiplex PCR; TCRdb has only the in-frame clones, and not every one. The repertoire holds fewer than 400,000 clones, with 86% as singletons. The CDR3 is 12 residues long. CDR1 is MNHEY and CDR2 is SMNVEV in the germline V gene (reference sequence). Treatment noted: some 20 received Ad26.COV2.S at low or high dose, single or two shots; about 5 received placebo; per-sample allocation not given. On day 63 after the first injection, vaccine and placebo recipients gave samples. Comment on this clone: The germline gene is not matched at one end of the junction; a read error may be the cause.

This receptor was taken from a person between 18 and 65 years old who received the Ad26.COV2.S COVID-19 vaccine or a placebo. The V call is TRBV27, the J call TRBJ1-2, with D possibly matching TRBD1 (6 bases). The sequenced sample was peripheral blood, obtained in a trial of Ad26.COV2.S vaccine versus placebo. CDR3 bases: TGTGCCAGCAGTTTTTTCCCCGGGACACCCGTCTTC. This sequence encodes CASSFFPGTPVF.